These 27 T cell receptor beta chains came from one sample sequenced in a study of T cells in localized non-small cell lung cancer. Only in-frame clones appear in the TCRdb table, and some are missing; sequencing was by immunoSEQ multiplex PCR. The table has 90,000 or so clones, 87% seen once. The sequenced sample was peripheral blood, obtained before any cancer treatment. Every receptor here comes from a man aged 35 to 69 with stage I squamous cell lung carcinoma.

The chain is built from TRBV18 and TRBJ1-1; 12 bases align to TRBD1. The trim removed 5 bases at V and 3 bases at J, leaving 4 bases unmatched. CDR1 is KGHSH, CDR2 LQKENI, per germline. CDR3 length: 15 residues. The CDR3 protein is CASSAGQGAYTEAFF. CDR3 DNA sequence: TGTGCCAGCTCAGCGGGACAGGGGGCGTACACTGAAGCTTTCTTT. The full variable domain, completed using reference TRBV18 and TRBJ1-1, is NAGVMQNPRHLVRRRGQEARLRCSPMKGHSHVYWYRQLPEEGLKFMVYLQKENIIDESGMPKERFSAEFPKEGPSILRIQQVVRGDSAAYFCASSAGQGAYTEAFFGQGTRLTVV.

The chain uses TRBV28 and TRBJ1-3; 9 nucleotides align to TRBD1. CDR1 and CDR2 (germline): MDHEN, SYDVKM. After removal of 4 bases from V and 1 base from J, the junction contained 8 bases not matched to a gene. The CDR3 is 17 residues long. The CDR3 region has the DNA TGTGCCAGCAGTTCGAACAGGGGGCTACGGTCTGGAAACACCATATATTTT. It codes for CASSSNRGLRSGNTIYF.

The gene calls are TRBV27 and TRBJ1-1, with D uncertain. The CDR3 contains 11 residues. Trimming left V 6 bases short and J 9 bases short, with 11 bases between. Germline V gives CDR1 MNHEY, CDR2 SMNVEV (reference sequence). CDR3 nucleotide sequence: TGTGCCAGCAGCCGACTGGTTAAAGCTTTCTTT. This translates into CASSRLVKAFF.

The chain links TRBV19 to TRBJ1-6; maybe TRBD1 (5 bases). Trimming pared 5 bases from V and 7 bases from J, leaving 9 bases between. This CDR3 has 13 amino acids. The germline gives CDR1 LNHDA, CDR2 SQIVND (reference sequence). Here the CDR3 reads CASSFPGNSPLHF. The CDR3 DNA reads as TGTGCCAGTAGTTTCCCAGGGAATTCACCCCTCCACTTT.

The chain is built from TRBV5-1 and TRBJ1-1; TRBD1 might be the D (5 bases). Germline V gives CDR1 SGHRS, CDR2 YFSETQ. The V end lost 3 bases, the J end lost 8 bases, and 14 bases lay between the germline ends. This CDR3 spans 13 amino acids. The CDR3 sequence is CASSSGLGLEAFF. In DNA, the CDR3 is TGCGCCAGCAGCTCGGGCCTGGGGCTGGAAGCTTTCTTT. The whole variable domain, filled in from reference TRBV5-1 and TRBJ1-1, reads KAGVTQTPRYLIKTRGQQVTLSCSPISGHRSVSWYQQTPGQGLQFLFEYFSETQRNKGNFPGRFSGRQFSNSRSEMNVSTLELGDSALYLCASSSGLGLEAFFGQGTRLTVV.

The chain carries TRBV4-2 and TRBJ1-2; possible D gene TRBD1, 6 bases. Germline lookup yields CDR1 LGHNA and CDR2 YNFKEQ. V dropped 0 bases and J dropped 4 bases, with 18 bases sitting between them. The CDR3 totals 17 residues. The CDR3 loop reads CASSQDGVRGGSYGYTF. The CDR3, as DNA: TGTGCCAGCAGCCAAGATGGCGTCAGGGGCGGGAGCTATGGCTACACCTTC.

The chain joins TRBV19 to TRBJ1-1; D might be TRBD1 (5 bases). CDR3 length equals 12 residues. CDR1 is LNHDA and CDR2 is SQIVND in the germline V gene (reference sequence). Trimming cost V 11 bases and J 6 bases, with 16 bases left between them. The CDR3 here is CAGGKGVAEAFF. The CDR3 nucleotides are TGTGCCGGGGGGAAGGGAGTAGCTGAAGCTTTCTTT.

This clone showed up just once. The chain has TRBV7-6 and TRBJ2-7; possibly TRBD2 for D (6 bases). The CDR3 loop spans 17 amino acids. Germline lookup yields CDR1 SGHVS and CDR2 FNYEAQ. V was shortened by 4 bases and J by 4 bases, with 23 bases between the two germline ends. Here the CDR3 reads CASSSSFRDSSWYEQYF. In DNA, the CDR3 is TGTGCCAGCAGCTCCTCCTTCAGGGACTCCAGTTGGTACGAGCAGTACTTC.

Remarks on this clone: The junction shows a germline mismatch at one end, possibly a read error. V gene TRBV27 combines with J gene TRBJ2-1; D is perhaps TRBD2 (5 bases). Germline-derived CDR1 and CDR2 are MNHEY and SMNVEV (reference sequence). The CDR3 has 15 residues. CDR3 loop: CASSSRESSYSEQFF. As DNA, the CDR3 is TGTGCCAGCAGTTCGAGGGAATCATCTTACAGTGAGCAGTTCTTC.

This clone was detected once. V gene TRBV5-1 combines with J gene TRBJ2-3; D gene unclear. The CDR3 consists of 13 residues. The germline V gene has CDR1 SGHRS and CDR2 YFSETQ. Trimming took off 4 bases at V and 1 base at J, with 7 bases between the two ends. CDR3 nucleotides: TGCGCCAGCAGCCCCTATCGCACAGATACGCAGTATTTT. Translating gives CASSPYRTDTQYF.

The chain employs TRBV5-6 and TRBJ1-2; D is unresolved. CDR1 SGHDT and CDR2 YYEEEE come from the germline V gene. CDR3 length: 12 residues. The V and J ends lost 0 bases and 10 bases respectively, with 10 bases between them. CDR3 amino acids: CASSLGGPAYTF. The CDR3 bases are TGTGCCAGCAGCTTGGGAGGGCCGGCCTACACCTTC.

The rearrangement joins TRBV28 to TRBJ1-1; 7 nucleotides match TRBD1. Losses at the gene ends were 6 bases for V and 5 bases for J; bases not matched to a gene: 9. This CDR3 spans 14 amino acids. Per the germline V gene, CDR1 is MDHEN and CDR2 is SYDVKM. The CDR3 coding sequence is TGTGCCAGCAGCAGAGCAGGGGGAGGAACTGAAGCTTTCTTT. As protein: CASSRAGGGTEAFF.

CDR3 sequence (DNA): TGTGCCAGCCAAACCCGGGTCTCGGGTTCACCCCTCCACTTT. It translates to CASQTRVSGSPLHF. The chain recombines TRBV19 with TRBJ1-6; D gene unclear. Germline V CDR1 and CDR2: LNHDA, SQIVND (reference sequence). The CDR3 runs 14 residues. Trimming shortened V by 9 bases and J by 9 bases, and 18 bases separated the two germline ends. Together with reference TRBV19 and TRBJ1-6, the CDR3 gives the full variable domain: DGGITQSPKYLFRKEGQNVTLSCEQNLNHDAMYWYRQDPGQGLRLIYYSQIVNDFQKGDIAEGYSVSREKKESFPLTVTSAQKNPTAFYLCASQTRVSGSPLHFGNGTRLTVT.

J is TRBJ1-5 and V is TRBV11-2; 9 bases map to TRBD1. The CDR3 spans 19 residues. Germline V CDR1 and CDR2: SGHAT, FQNNGV. The V and J ends lost 1 base and 7 bases, in that order; junction bases with no gene match: 17. Here the CDR3 DNA reads TGTGCCAGCAGCTTAGCGCGGTCAATGCACAGGGGGCCGGGGCAGCCCCAGCATTTT. Translated, it gives CASSLARSMHRGPGQPQHF.

This chain uses TRBV6-1 with TRBJ2-3, with TRBD2 matching 10 bases. The CDR3 totals 15 residues. The trim removed 0 bases at V and 4 bases at J, leaving 1 base unmatched. Germline lookup yields CDR1 MNHNS and CDR2 SASEGT. The CDR3 region is CASSEASGGPDTQYF. CDR3 DNA sequence: TGTGCCAGCAGTGAAGCTAGCGGGGGGCCAGATACGCAGTATTTT.

The chain uses TRBV7-3 and TRBJ2-1; D may be TRBD1 (6 bases). V lost 1 base and J 0 bases, leaving 10 bases between the germline ends. Germline V CDR1 and CDR2: SGHTA, FQGTGA. There are 16 residues in the CDR3. This chain's CDR3 is CASSLRQGFSYNEQFF. The CDR3 DNA reads TGTGCCAGCAGCTTAAGGCAGGGGTTCTCCTACAATGAGCAGTTCTTC.

V and J are TRBV7-9 and TRBJ1-3; possibly TRBD1 for D (5 bases). The CDR3 is 15 amino acids. With 6 bases removed from V and 3 bases from J, the gap between germline ends came to 15 bases. Germline V gene data show CDR1 as SEHNR and CDR2 as FQNEAQ (reference sequence). CDR3 coding DNA: TGTGCCAGCAGGCTTCCCCAGGGTGGTGGAAACACCATATATTTT. Translated: CASRLPQGGGNTIYF.

A single count supports this clone. The rearrangement uses TRBV4-1 and TRBJ1-2, with D possibly being TRBD1 (5 bases). The length of the CDR3 is 16 residues. Germline CDR1 MGHRA, CDR2 YSYEKL. V shed 0 bases and J shed 8 bases, with 19 bases lying between them. The CDR3 region is CASSQEGTTVTMGYTF. The CDR3, as DNA: TGCGCCAGCAGCCAAGAGGGGACGACAGTAACTATGGGCTACACCTTC.

This clone was detected once. V and J are TRBV7-9 and TRBJ1-2; tentative D call: TRBD1 (5 bases). This CDR3 spans 14 amino acids. Per the germline V gene, CDR1 is SEHNR and CDR2 is FQNEAQ (reference sequence). V was shortened by 1 base and J by 7 bases, with 13 bases between the two germline ends. The CDR3: CASSLGGEAGGYTF. The DNA of the CDR3 is TGTGCCAGCAGCTTAGGGGGCGAGGCGGGTGGCTACACCTTC.

The rearrangement links TRBV12-5 to TRBJ2-1; the D is unclear. The CDR3 extends over 18 amino acids. Trimming left V 1 base short and J 3 bases short, with 19 bases between. CDR1 and CDR2 (germline): LGHNT, FRNRAP. In DNA, the CDR3 is TGTGCTAGTGGTTTGGCCTCGAGGTACAGCCCTATCTACAATGAGCAGTTCTTC. Translating it yields CASGLASRYSPIYNEQFF.

The chain has TRBV21-1 and TRBJ1-2; the D call TRBD1 from the table was never checked on the DNA. TRBV21-1 is marked as a pseudogene. CDR3 size: 14 residues. CDR3 in DNA: TGTGCCAGCAGCTCCCAGGGGGCAGGGTATGGCTACACCTTC. Amino acid sequence: CASSSQGAGYGYTF.

This clone showed up just once. The chain couples TRBV9 to TRBJ1-5; D is possibly TRBD1 (5 bases). The V gene lost 0 bases and the J gene lost 6 bases, with 10 bases spanning the gap. The germline CDR1 and CDR2 sequences are SGDLS and YYNGEE. This CDR3 is built from 14 residues. The CDR3 spells CASSVDGAAQPQHF. CDR3 nucleotide sequence: TGTGCCAGCAGCGTAGACGGGGCGGCTCAGCCCCAGCATTTT.

The chain combines TRBV9 with TRBJ2-2; D gene ambiguous. CDR1 is SGDLS and CDR2 is YYNGEE in the germline V gene. This CDR3 region has 13 residues. V was cut by 2 bases and J by 5 bases, with 7 bases left in between. For the CDR3, the DNA is TGTGCCAGCAGCGTTATAGAAACCGGGGAGCTGTTTTTT. It yields the protein CASSVIETGELFF. Full variable domain (rest looked up from reference TRBV9 and TRBJ2-2): DSGVTQTPKHLITATGQRVTLRCSPRSGDLSVYWYQQSLDQGLQFLIQYYNGEERAKGNILERFSAQQFPDLHSELNLSSLELGDSALYFCASSVIETGELFFGEGSRLTVL.

The CDR3 DNA reads TGCAGCGTTGAAGAAGGGGGGCAGGGCAATGAGCAGTTCTTC. Translation: CSVEEGGQGNEQFF. The chain has TRBV29-1 and TRBJ2-1, with D perhaps given as TRBD1 or TRBD2 (6 bases each). Trimming pared 0 bases from V and 6 bases from J, leaving 12 bases between. CDR3 size: 14 residues. Germline-derived CDR1 and CDR2 are SQVTM and ANQGSEA.

The genes are TRBV27 and TRBJ1-6, with TRBD1 matching 9 bases. Germline CDR1 is MNHEY and CDR2 is SMNVEV (reference sequence). The CDR3 consists of 17 residues. The V and J ends lost 5 bases and 0 bases, in that order; junction bases with no gene match: 5. Here the CDR3 reads CASSPRQGGSYNSPLHF. In nucleotides, the CDR3 is TGTGCCAGCAGTCCCCGACAGGGGGGCTCCTATAATTCACCCCTCCACTTT.

The chain uses TRBV28 and TRBJ2-2; TRBD1 is a possible D gene (6 bases). Germline CDR1 is MDHEN and CDR2 is SYDVKM. The CDR3 spans 15 residues. Trimming left V 9 bases short and J 0 bases short, with 14 bases between. DNA for the CDR3: TGTGCCAGGAAAAGGGGGACACCGAACACCGGGGAGCTGTTTTTT. Translating it yields CARKRGTPNTGELFF.

The chain joins TRBV6-5 to TRBJ2-7, with D possibly TRBD1 on 5 matching bases. Looked up from germline, CDR1 is MNHEY and CDR2 is SVGAGI. The V and J ends lost 5 bases and 5 bases respectively, with 16 bases between them. The CDR3 extends over 14 amino acids. Here the CDR3 DNA reads TGTGCCAGCAGTGCTGAAAGGGGCTACAACGAGCAGTACTTC. It specifies CASSAERGYNEQYF.